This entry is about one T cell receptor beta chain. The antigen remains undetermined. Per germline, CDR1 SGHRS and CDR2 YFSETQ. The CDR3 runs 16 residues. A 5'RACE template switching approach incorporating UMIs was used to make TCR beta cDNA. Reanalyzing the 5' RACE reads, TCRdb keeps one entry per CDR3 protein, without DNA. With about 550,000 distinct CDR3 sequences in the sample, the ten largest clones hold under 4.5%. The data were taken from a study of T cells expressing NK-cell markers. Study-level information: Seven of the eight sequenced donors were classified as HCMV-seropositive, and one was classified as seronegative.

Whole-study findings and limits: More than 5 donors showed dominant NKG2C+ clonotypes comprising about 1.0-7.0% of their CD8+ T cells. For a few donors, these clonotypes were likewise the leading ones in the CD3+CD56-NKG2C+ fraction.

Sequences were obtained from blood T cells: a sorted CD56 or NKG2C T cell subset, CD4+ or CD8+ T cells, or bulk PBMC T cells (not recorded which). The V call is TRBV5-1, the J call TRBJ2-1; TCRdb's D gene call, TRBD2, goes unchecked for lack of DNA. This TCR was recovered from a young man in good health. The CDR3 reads CASSLGSGTVYREQFF.